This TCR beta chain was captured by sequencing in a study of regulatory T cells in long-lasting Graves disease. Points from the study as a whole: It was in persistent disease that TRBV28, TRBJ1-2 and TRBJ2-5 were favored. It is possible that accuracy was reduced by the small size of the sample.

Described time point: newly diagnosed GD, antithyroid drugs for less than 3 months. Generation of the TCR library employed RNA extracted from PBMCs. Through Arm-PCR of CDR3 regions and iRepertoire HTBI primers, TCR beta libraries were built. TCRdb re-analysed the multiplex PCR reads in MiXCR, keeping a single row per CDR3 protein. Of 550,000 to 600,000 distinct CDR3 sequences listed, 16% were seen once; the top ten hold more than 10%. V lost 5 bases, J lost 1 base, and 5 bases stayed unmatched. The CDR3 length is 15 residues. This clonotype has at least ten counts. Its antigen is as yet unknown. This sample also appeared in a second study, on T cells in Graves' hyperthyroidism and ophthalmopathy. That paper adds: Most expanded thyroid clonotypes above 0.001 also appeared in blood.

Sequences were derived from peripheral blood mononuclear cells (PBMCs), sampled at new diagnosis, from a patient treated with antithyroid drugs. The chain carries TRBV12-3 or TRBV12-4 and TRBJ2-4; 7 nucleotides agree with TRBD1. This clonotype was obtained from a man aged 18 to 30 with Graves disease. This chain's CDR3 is CASSRGGAAKNIQYF. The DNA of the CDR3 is TGTGCCAGCAGTCGAGGGGGCGCGGCCAAAAACATTCAGTACTTC.